A single sample is the source of the 6 T cell receptor beta chains below, sequenced in a study of glioma-infiltrating T cells after dendritic cell vaccination. Only in-frame clones appear in the TCRdb table, and some are missing; sequencing was by immunoSEQ multiplex PCR. The sample lists around 90,000 clones, roughly three quarters occurring once. This specimen consisted of blood, obtained before dendritic cell vaccination. These receptors were taken from a human donor with glioblastoma.

The chain has TRBV28 and TRBJ2-1, with TRBD1 identical over 10 bases. After removal of 4 bases from V and 4 bases from J, the junction contained 7 bases not matched to a gene. The germline V gene has CDR1 MDHEN and CDR2 SYDVKM. The CDR3 totals 16 residues. The CDR3 region has the DNA TGTGCCAGCAGTTCAGCGACAGGGGGCCCTTACAATGAGCAGTTCTTC. Its translation: CASSSATGGPYNEQFF. The full variable domain, completed using reference TRBV28 and TRBJ2-1, is DVKVTQSSRYLVKRTGEKVFLECVQDMDHENMFWYRQDPGLGLRLIYFSYDVKMKEKGDIPEGYSVSREKKERFSLILESASTNQTSMYLCASSSATGGPYNEQFFGPGTRLTVL.

The J gene is TRBJ2-5, the V gene TRBV7-6, with D possibly TRBD2 on 5 matching bases. Germline V CDR1 and CDR2: SGHVS, FNYEAQ. This CDR3 spans 15 amino acids. The V end lost 6 bases, the J end lost 0 bases, and 14 bases lay between the germline ends. CDR3 bases: TGTGCCAGCAGAAGACTAACAGTACACCAAGAGACCCAGTACTTC. This codes for CASRRLTVHQETQYF.

The V call is TRBV19, the J call TRBJ1-5, with TRBD1 identical over 10 bases. This CDR3 is 14 amino acids long. V shed 8 bases, J shed 2 bases, and the junction held 3 bases outside the gene matches. The germline CDR1 and CDR2 sequences are LNHDA and SQIVND (reference sequence). CDR3 in DNA: TGTGCCAGTTCCGGGACAGGGGGCAATCAGCCCCAGCATTTT. This codes for CASSGTGGNQPQHF. The whole variable domain, filled in from reference TRBV19 and TRBJ1-5, reads DGGITQSPKYLFRKEGQNVTLSCEQNLNHDAMYWYRQDPGQGLRLIYYSQIVNDFQKGDIAEGYSVSREKKESFPLTVTSAQKNPTAFYLCASSGTGGNQPQHFGDGTRLSIL.

V usage is TRBV28 and J usage is TRBJ2-7; TRBD2 might be the D (6 bases). CDR1 and CDR2 (germline): MDHEN, SYDVKM. Trimming removed 3 bases at V and 4 bases at J, with 13 bases between. This CDR3 has 14 residues. The CDR3 reads CASSFRREPYEQYF. Here the CDR3 DNA reads TGTGCCAGCAGTTTTAGGAGGGAGCCTTACGAGCAGTACTTC.

The chain employs TRBV18 and TRBJ2-1, with unresolved D. This CDR3 has 13 residues. V was shortened by 3 bases and J by 9 bases, with 12 bases between the two germline ends. The germline V gene encodes CDR1 KGHSH and CDR2 LQKENI. Written as DNA, the CDR3 is TGTGCCAGCTCACCCCCTGGTTCGAGTGAGCAGTTCTTC. Translated: CASSPPGSSEQFF.

The genes are TRBV28 and TRBJ2-4, with a tentative D call TRBD2 (6 bases). This CDR3 region has 13 residues. Germline CDR1 MDHEN, CDR2 SYDVKM. The germline V and J ends were trimmed by 6 bases and 9 bases, with 15 bases remaining between them. CDR3 coding DNA: TGTGCCAGCAGCCCCGGGGGAAGGGGCATTCAGTACTTC. Translated: CASSPGGRGIQYF.